This TCR beta chain originates from a study of T cells in Graves' hyperthyroidism and ophthalmopathy. Study findings and constraints: Patients with ophthalmopathy were separated from those with stable hyperthyroidism by a 13 V-J model.

This clonotype occurred many times. Its antigen remains unknown. Germline V gene sequence: CDR1 MNHEY, CDR2 SMNVEV (reference sequence). The CDR3 contains 17 residues. V was clipped by 5 bases and J by 3 bases, with 23 bases between them. Exclusion followed for patients with uncontrolled infection, other autoimmune disease, pregnancy or lactation. Amplification of TCR beta CDR3 regions used RNA as the template. Initially, a first-round RT-PCR of the TCR CDR3 employed the HTBI primer set. TCRdb re-called the multiplex PCR reads with MiXCR, one entry per CDR3 protein. The sample consists of 470,000 or so distinct CDR3 sequences, more than 20% of them appearing once.

The sample was blood. This TCR was recovered from a man aged 18 to 30 with Graves' hyperthyroidism. The chain links TRBV27 to TRBJ2-7; D is ambiguous. The CDR3: CASSPHVATVGNYEQYF. The DNA for the CDR3 is TGTGCCAGCAGTCCGCATGTTGCAACGGTCGGTAACTACGAGCAGTACTTC.